This T cell receptor (beta chain) comes out of a study of cytomegalovirus exposure and HLA in healthy donors. General study findings and limits: Whilst most TCR sequences proved rare, a subset of public TCRs occurred across many donors. Clusters of TCRs from the first cohort tended to co-occur in the 120 or so validation repertoires (as a later analysis found). The authors confirmed in vitro that three CMV-associated chains were specific for CMV antigens.

The germline V and J ends were trimmed by 5 bases and 3 bases, with 23 bases remaining between them. CDR1 is MGHRA, CDR2 YSYEKL, per germline. This CDR3 spans 17 amino acids. This table comes from immunoSEQ multiplex PCR, and its TCRdb copy is limited to in-frame clones, with some not included. The table lists 180,000 or so clones, approximately 87% of them singletons. The donors were members of the validation cohort, which comprised under 150 subjects and was separate from the first cohort of about 700 subjects. Worth noting for this clone: The target antigen is unknown.

The TCR was taken from a woman in her 30s in good health and CMV-seronegative. The chain couples TRBV4-1 to TRBJ2-7; D gene uncertain. What was sequenced was PBMCs. For the CDR3, the DNA is TGCGCCAGCAGCGAGAGGAGAGGAACTCTCTCGAGCTACGAGCAGTACTTC. Its translation is CASSERRGTLSSYEQYF.